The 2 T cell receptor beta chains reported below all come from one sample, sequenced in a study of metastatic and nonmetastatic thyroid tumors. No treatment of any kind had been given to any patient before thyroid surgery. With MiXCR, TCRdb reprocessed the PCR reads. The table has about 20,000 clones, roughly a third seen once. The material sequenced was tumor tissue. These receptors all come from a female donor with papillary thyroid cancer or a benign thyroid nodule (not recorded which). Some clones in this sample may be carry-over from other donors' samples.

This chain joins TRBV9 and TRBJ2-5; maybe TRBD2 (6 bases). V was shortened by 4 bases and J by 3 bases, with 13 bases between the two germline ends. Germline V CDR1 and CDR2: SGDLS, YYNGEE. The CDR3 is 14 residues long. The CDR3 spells CASSSGTSEETQYF. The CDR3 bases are TGTGCCAGCAGCTCTGGGACTTCCGAAGAGACCCAGTACTTC.

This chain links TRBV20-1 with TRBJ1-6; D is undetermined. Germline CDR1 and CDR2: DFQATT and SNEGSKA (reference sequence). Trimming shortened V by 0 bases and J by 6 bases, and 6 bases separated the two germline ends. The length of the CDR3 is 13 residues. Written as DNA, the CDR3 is TGCAGTGCTAGAGAGGCAGCTAATTCACCCCTCCACTTT. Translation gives CSAREAANSPLHF.